The entry below describes one TCR beta chain. CDR3 length: 16 residues. CDR1 is SGHNT and CDR2 is YYREEE in the germline V gene (reference sequence). Trimming took 4 bases from V and 0 from J; bases not matched to a gene: 7. The data were obtained in a study of T cell changes during pregnancy in multiple sclerosis. Libraries were prepared by immunoSEQ multiplex PCR; TCRdb keeps only in-frame clonotypes and omits some of them. The sample carries around 85,000 clones, roughly nine tenths recorded once. The chain links TRBV5-4 to TRBJ2-7; TRBD2 agrees at 10 bases. This TCR came from a female donor in good health, serving as a control in a pregnancy study. Some clones in this sample may be carry-over from other donors' samples. Here the sequenced sample was PBMCs, taken in the first trimester of pregnancy. The CDR3 is CASSRRLAGVSYEQYF. The CDR3 coding sequence is TGTGCCAGCAGCCGGAGACTAGCGGGCGTCTCCTACGAGCAGTACTTC.